This paragraph reports one T cell receptor (beta chain). The data originate from a study of T cells in localized non-small cell lung cancer. This CDR3 spans 19 amino acids. The V and J ends lost 4 bases and 0 bases respectively, with 19 bases between them. The V gene's germline CDR1 is LNHDA and CDR2 SQIVND (reference sequence). Sequenced by immunoSEQ multiplex PCR; TCRdb stores in-frame clones only, minus some. There are 5,200 or so clones in the sample; 33% occur only once, and less than 8% lies in the top ten. Sequenced here: lung tumor tissue, sampled before any cancer treatment. The TCR originated in a female donor older than 55 with stage I lung adenocarcinoma. The V call is TRBV19, the J call TRBJ2-6; D may be TRBD2 (6 bases). The chain's CDR3 is CASSTEGRTRRSGANVLTF. Written as DNA, the CDR3 is TGTGCCAGTAGTACCGAGGGGAGGACACGCCGCTCTGGGGCCAACGTCCTGACTTTC. The whole variable domain, remainder taken from reference TRBV19 and TRBJ2-6, is DGGITQSPKYLFRKEGQNVTLSCEQNLNHDAMYWYRQDPGQGLRLIYYSQIVNDFQKGDIAEGYSVSREKKESFPLTVTSAQKNPTAFYLCASSTEGRTRRSGANVLTFGAGSRLTVL.